These 5 T cell receptor beta chains were sequenced from one sample in a study of early T cells in non-severe SARS-CoV-2 infection. TCRdb re-derived calls from the 5' RACE reads in MiXCR, one entry per CDR3 protein. The sample includes 80,000 or so distinct CDR3 sequences, approximately 12% seen only once; the top ten take about 3%. Sequencing input: whole blood. These receptors were taken from an adult who was a healthcare worker with PCR-confirmed SARS-CoV-2 infection or an uninfected control (not recorded which).

This clonotype was seen at least ten times. This sequence joins TRBV5-1 and TRBJ1-1, with D possibly matching TRBD1 (5 bases). The germline V and J ends were trimmed by 7 bases and 4 bases, with 14 bases remaining between them. The CDR3 is 13 amino acids. Germline V gene data show CDR1 as SGHRS and CDR2 as YFSETQ. The CDR3 reads CASRYGGSTEAFF. The DNA for the CDR3 is TGCGCCAGCCGGTATGGGGGGTCCACTGAAGCTTTCTTT.

The chain is built from TRBV5-5 and TRBJ1-4; no firm D call. Germline V gives CDR1 SGHKS, CDR2 YYEKEE (reference sequence). Trimming left V 5 bases short and J 4 bases short, with 12 bases between. This CDR3 is 14 amino acids long. CDR3 sequence reads: CASRYDGYNEKLFF. DNA for the CDR3: TGTGCCAGCAGATATGACGGCTATAATGAAAAACTGTTTTTT. The whole variable domain, filled in from reference TRBV5-5 and TRBJ1-4, reads DAGVTQSPTHLIKTRGQQVTLRCSPISGHKSVSWYQQVLGQGPQFIFQYYEKEERGRGNFPDRFSARQFPNYSSELNVNALLLGDSALYLCASRYDGYNEKLFFGSGTQLSVL.

The sample holds a few counts of this clonotype. The gene calls are TRBV12-3 or TRBV12-4 and TRBJ2-7, with 8 bases identical to TRBD2. The V gene end was trimmed by 10 bases and the J gene end by 5 bases; junction bases not matched to a gene: 13. The CDR3 is 14 residues long. Here the CDR3 reads CATSAGGDVHEQYF. The CDR3 DNA is TGTGCCACCTCGGCGGGGGGCGATGTCCACGAGCAGTACTTC.

This clonotype was observed a few times. The chain joins TRBV7-9 to TRBJ2-7, with D unresolved. Trimming shortened V by 5 bases and J by 2 bases, and 13 bases separated the two germline ends. Germline CDR1 reads SEHNR; CDR2 reads FQNEAQ (reference sequence). The CDR3 is 14 residues long. CDR3 nucleotide sequence: TGTGCCAGCAGCGATATTCGTAGGGCCTACGAGCAGTACTTC. The encoded protein is CASSDIRRAYEQYF. Complete variable domain (other parts from reference TRBV7-9 and TRBJ2-7): DTGVSQNPRHKITKRGQNVTFRCDPISEHNRLYWYRQTLGQGPEFLTYFQNEAQLEKSRLLSDRFSAERPKGSFSTLEIQRTEQGDSAMYLCASSDIRRAYEQYFGPGTRLTVT.

In this sample, this clonotype turned up many times. The chain recombines TRBV5-4 with TRBJ2-1; D might be TRBD2 (5 bases). The CDR3 is made up of 15 amino acids. V was shortened by 4 bases and J by 0 bases, with 11 bases between the two germline ends. CDR1 is SGHNT and CDR2 is YYREEE in the germline V gene (reference sequence). The CDR3 reads CASSLDLGSYNEQFF. CDR3 bases: TGTGCCAGCAGCCTGGACTTGGGCTCCTACAATGAGCAGTTCTTC.